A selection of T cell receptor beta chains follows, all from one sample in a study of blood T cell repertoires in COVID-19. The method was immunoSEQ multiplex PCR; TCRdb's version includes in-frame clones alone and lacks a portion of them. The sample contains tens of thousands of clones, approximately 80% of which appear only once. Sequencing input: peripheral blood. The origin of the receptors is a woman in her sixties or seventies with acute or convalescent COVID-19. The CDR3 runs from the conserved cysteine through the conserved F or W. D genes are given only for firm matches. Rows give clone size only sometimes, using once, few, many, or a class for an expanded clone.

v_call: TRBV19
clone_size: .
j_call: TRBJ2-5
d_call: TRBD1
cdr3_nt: TGTGCCAGTAGTAAGGACAGGGGGGGACAAGAGACCCAGTACTTC
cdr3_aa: CASSKDRGGQETQYF

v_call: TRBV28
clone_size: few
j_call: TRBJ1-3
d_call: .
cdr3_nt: TGTGCCAGCAGTTTATTAAGCGGAAACACCATATATTTT
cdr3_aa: CASSLLSGNTIYF

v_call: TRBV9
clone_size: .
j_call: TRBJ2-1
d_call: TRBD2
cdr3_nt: TGTGCCAGCAGCGCAACCGGGACTAGCGGCTACAATGAGCAGTTCTTC
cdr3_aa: CASSATGTSGYNEQFF

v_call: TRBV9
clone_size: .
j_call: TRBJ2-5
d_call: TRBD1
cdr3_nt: TGTGCCAGCAGCGTAGCACAGGGGCAAGAGACCCAGTACTTC
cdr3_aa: CASSVAQGQETQYF

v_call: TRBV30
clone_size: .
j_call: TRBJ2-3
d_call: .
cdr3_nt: TGTGGCCTGGATCTGTCGGAGGGAAACACAGATACGCAGTATTTT
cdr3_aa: CGLDLSEGNTDTQYF

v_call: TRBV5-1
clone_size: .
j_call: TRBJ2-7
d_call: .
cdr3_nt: TGCGCCAGCAGCTTGAAGTTTAGCGTCCCCTACGAGCAGTACTTC
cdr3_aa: CASSLKFSVPYEQYF

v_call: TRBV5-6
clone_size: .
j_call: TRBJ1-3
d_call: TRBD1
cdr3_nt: TGTGCCAGCAGCTATCAGCTGACAGGGAGTCATTTT
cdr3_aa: CASSYQLTGSHF

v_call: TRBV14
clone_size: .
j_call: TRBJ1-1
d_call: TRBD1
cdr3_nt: TGTGCCAGCAGCCTCGCGGCAGGGACAGCGAACACTGAAGCTTTCTTT
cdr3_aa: CASSLAAGTANTEAFF

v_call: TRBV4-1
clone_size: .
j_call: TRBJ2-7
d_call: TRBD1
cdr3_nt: TGCGCCAGCAGCCACCCCGGACAGGGGGCAGATATCACCTCTCGCGAGCAGTACTTC
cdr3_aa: CASSHPGQGADITSREQYF

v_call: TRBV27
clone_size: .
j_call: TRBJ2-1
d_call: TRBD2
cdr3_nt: TGTGCCAGCAGTTTTTCTTCAACGGGGGGCAATGAGCAGTTCTTC
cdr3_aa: CASSFSSTGGNEQFF

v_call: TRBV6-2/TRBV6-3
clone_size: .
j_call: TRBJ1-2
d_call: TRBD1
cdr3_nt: TGTGCCAGCAGTTACTCCGGGACAGGGGGCGGATATGGCTACACCTTC
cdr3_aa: CASSYSGTGGGYGYTF